Listed here are 2 T cell receptor beta chains from one sample, sequenced in a study of Tregs in tolerant kidney transplant recipients. Produced via immunoSEQ multiplex PCR; TCRdb's table is partial and in-frame only. This sample has tens of thousands of clones; under 95% occur once, and the top ten carry approximately 0.37%. Sequenced material: Tregs from blood, taken before the transplant. The receptors derive from a human donor who received a combined kidney and bone marrow transplant.

The V call is TRBV7-6, the J call TRBJ2-1, with D perhaps given as TRBD1 or TRBD2 (6 bases each). This CDR3 is 12 amino acids long. Germline V gene data show CDR1 as SGHVS and CDR2 as FNYEAQ. The germline V and J ends were trimmed by 3 bases and 9 bases, with 9 bases remaining between them. The CDR3 DNA is TGTGCCAGCAGCTTGGGGGGCAGTGAGCAGTTCTTC. The encoded protein is CASSLGGSEQFF.

This rearrangement joins TRBV9 to TRBJ2-1; D is possibly TRBD2 (6 bases). Per germline, CDR1 SGDLS and CDR2 YYNGEE. The CDR3 consists of 18 residues. Trimming removed 2 bases at V and 0 bases at J, with 18 bases between. CDR3 amino acids: CASSVGLTLGGSYNEQFF. CDR3 DNA sequence: TGTGCCAGCAGCGTGGGACTCACCCTGGGGGGCTCCTACAATGAGCAGTTCTTC.